One sample yielded the 27 T cell receptor beta chains listed below, sequenced in a study of blood T cell repertoires in COVID-19. The assay was immunoSEQ multiplex PCR, and TCRdb's table has in-frame clones only and misses some. The profile shows about 190,000 clones, roughly 80% of them singletons. Input material: peripheral blood. The source of these receptors is a man aged 45 to 65 who had recovered from COVID-19.

V and J are TRBV9 and TRBJ2-7; 9 nucleotides align to TRBD2. The CDR3 covers 16 residues. In germline, CDR1 is SGDLS, CDR2 YYNGEE. V was clipped by 4 bases and J by 0 bases; unmatched bases: 8. CDR3 sequence: CASSPRLAESSYEQYF. The CDR3 DNA reads as TGTGCCAGCAGCCCACGACTAGCGGAGAGCTCCTACGAGCAGTACTTC.

The gene calls are TRBV29-1 and TRBJ2-1; 11 nucleotides line up with TRBD1. Trimming removed 4 bases from V and 10 bases from J; junction bases left unmatched: 6. Germline V gene lookup returns CDR1 SQVTM and CDR2 ANQGSEA. The CDR3 is made up of 13 amino acids. Written as DNA, the CDR3 is TGCAGCGTTGTGGGGACAGGGGGTGAAGAGCAGTTCTTC. Amino acid sequence: CSVVGTGGEEQFF.

This clone has just one count. The rearrangement uses TRBV2 and TRBJ1-2; D call uncertain. Trimming took off 6 bases at V and 6 bases at J, with 14 bases between the two ends. From germline, CDR1 is SNHLY and CDR2 FYNNEI. There are 13 residues in the CDR3. In nucleotides, the CDR3 is TGTGCCAGCAGAGAGAGCCTCCCAAATGGCTACACCTTC. Its translation is CASRESLPNGYTF.

In DNA, the CDR3 is TGTGCCACCAGCAGTCTCGGGACTAGGGAAATAGATACGCAGTATTTT. It is translated as CATSSLGTREIDTQYF. The chain couples TRBV15 to TRBJ2-3, with 8 bases matching TRBD2. V lost 3 bases and J lost 5; bases outside the gene matches: 10. Germline V gene sequence: CDR1 LNHNV, CDR2 YYDKDF (reference sequence). This CDR3 is 16 amino acids long.

This clone was observed a few times. The genes are TRBV20-1 and TRBJ1-2; D possibly corresponds to TRBD1 (5 bases). CDR1 and CDR2 (germline): DFQATT, SNEGSKA (reference sequence). This CDR3 comprises 11 residues. V was trimmed by 3 bases and J by 8 bases, leaving 10 bases between them. This chain's CDR3 is CSASAGEGYTF. CDR3 coding DNA: TGCAGTGCTAGCGCGGGGGAGGGCTACACCTTC.

The rearrangement links TRBV4-1 to TRBJ2-3, with 15 bases matching TRBD2. J was trimmed by 0 bases and V by 6 bases; bases with no gene match: 16. This CDR3 is 21 amino acids long. Looked up from germline, CDR1 is MGHRA and CDR2 is YSYEKL. CDR3 sequence (DNA): TGCGCCAGCAGACCGACGTTCGGACTAGCGGGAGGGCCGAGGAGCACAGATACGCAGTATTTT. It encodes CASRPTFGLAGGPRSTDTQYF.

This chain joins TRBV5-5 and TRBJ1-1; no firm D call. The CDR3 spans 15 residues. Trimming shortened V by 0 bases and J by 5 bases, and 14 bases separated the two germline ends. The V gene's germline CDR1 is SGHKS and CDR2 YYEKEE (reference sequence). CDR3 sequence reads: CASSLEATGRTEAFF. DNA for the CDR3: TGTGCCAGCAGCTTGGAGGCAACGGGAAGGACTGAAGCTTTCTTT.

The chain recombines TRBV15 with TRBJ1-1; TRBD1 matches 9 bases. This CDR3 spans 15 amino acids. The junction had 3 bases not matched to a gene; V was cut back by 0 bases and J by 4 bases. CDR1 is LNHNV and CDR2 is YYDKDF in the germline V gene (reference sequence). CDR3 in DNA: TGTGCCACCAGCAGAGAACAGGGGGCGTTCACTGAAGCTTTCTTT. This encodes CATSREQGAFTEAFF.

To note about this clone: Other DNA sequences of this sample code for an identical CDR3. The rearrangement links TRBV7-9 to TRBJ1-5; a weak D match, TRBD1 (5 bases). The CDR3 has 15 residues. Germline V CDR1 and CDR2: SEHNR, FQNEAQ (reference sequence). The V end was cut by 1 base, the J end by 4 bases, with 11 bases between. The CDR3 DNA reads TGTGCCAGCAGCTTAGGGGGCGACAGAAATCAGCCCCAGCATTTT. Its protein is CASSLGGDRNQPQHF.

J is TRBJ1-3 and V is TRBV3-1 (or the pseudogene TRBV3-2); D call uncertain. V lost 0 bases to trimming and J lost 0 bases, with 6 bases between them. This CDR3 comprises 15 residues. Per the germline V gene, CDR1 is LGHDT and CDR2 is YNNKEL (reference sequence). DNA of the CDR3: TGTGCCAGCAGCCAAGACTCAGGCTCTGGAAACACCATATATTTT. It translates to CASSQDSGSGNTIYF.

CDR3 in amino acids: CASSQDVGLSYEQYF. CDR3 bases: TGCGCCAGCAGCCAAGACGTAGGACTCTCCTACGAGCAGTACTTC. V gene TRBV4-1 combines with J gene TRBJ2-7; D may be TRBD2 (5 bases). The CDR3 loop spans 15 amino acids. Germline assignment: CDR1 MGHRA and CDR2 YSYEKL. Trimming shortened V by 0 bases and J by 0 bases, and 9 bases separated the two germline ends.

The genes are TRBV14 and TRBJ2-6; D may be TRBD2 (6 bases). V was trimmed by 2 bases and J by 2 bases, leaving 7 bases between them. Germline V gene data show CDR1 as SGHDN and CDR2 as FVKESK. This CDR3 comprises 15 residues. The CDR3 region is CASSQRGTGANVLTF. CDR3 DNA sequence: TGTGCCAGCAGCCAACGGGGGACTGGGGCCAACGTCCTGACTTTC.

The rearrangement joins TRBV18 to TRBJ2-5; D is unresolved. Germline lookup yields CDR1 KGHSH and CDR2 LQKENI. This CDR3 has 12 amino acids. V gave up 5 bases and J gave up 5 bases, with 9 bases separating them. In nucleotides, the CDR3 is TGTGCCAGCTCAGGCCTGAGGGAGACCCAGTACTTC. It encodes CASSGLRETQYF.

This rearrangement joins TRBV7-2 to TRBJ2-6; 9 bases are a match to TRBD1. After removal of 5 bases from V and 8 bases from J, the junction contained 7 bases not matched to a gene. In germline, CDR1 is SGHTA, CDR2 FQGNSA. This CDR3 has 15 residues. For the CDR3, the DNA is TGTGCCAGCAGCCTAACGGGACAGGGATCCAACGTCCTGACTTTC. Protein sequence: CASSLTGQGSNVLTF.

The V and J genes are TRBV10-3 and TRBJ2-1; D is ambiguous. CDR1 is ENHRY and CDR2 is SYGVKD in the germline V gene. V gave up 2 bases and J gave up 8 bases, with 16 bases separating them. The CDR3 is 15 amino acids. The CDR3 DNA is TGTGCCATCAGTGAGGGGCACCTCGAGCAGGATGAGCAGTTCTTC. Amino acid sequence: CAISEGHLEQDEQFF.

The chain links TRBV7-7 to TRBJ2-2; possible D gene TRBD2, 5 bases. The CDR3 contains 14 residues. Per germline, CDR1 SSHAT and CDR2 FNYEAQ (reference sequence). The V gene lost 4 bases and the J gene lost 6 bases, with 12 bases spanning the gap. CDR3 region: CASSSPEGPGELFF. The CDR3 bases are TGTGCCAGCAGCTCACCCGAGGGTCCCGGGGAGCTGTTTTTT.

The chain links TRBV5-8 to TRBJ2-2, with TRBD2 matching 15 bases. Trimming at V came to 4 bases and at J to 5 bases, leaving 6 bases not matched to a gene. This CDR3 is 17 amino acids long. CDR1 is SGHTS and CDR2 is YDEGEE in the germline V gene. The CDR3 protein is CASSPEGLAGGTGELFF. CDR3 sequence (DNA): TGTGCCAGCAGCCCCGAGGGACTAGCGGGAGGAACCGGGGAGCTGTTTTTT.

The rearrangement joins TRBV19 to TRBJ1-2; 8 nucleotides agree with TRBD1. Germline lookup yields CDR1 LNHDA and CDR2 SQIVND (reference sequence). With V trimmed by 4 bases and J by 8 bases, 6 bases remained unmatched. The CDR3 covers 13 residues. The DNA for the CDR3 is TGTGCCAGTAGTACCGGACAGGGAGAAGGCTACACCTTC. Translating it yields CASSTGQGEGYTF.

The V call is TRBV30, the J call TRBJ2-1, with 8 bases lining up with TRBD1. Germline CDR1 GTSNPN, CDR2 SVGIG (reference sequence). J gave up 4 bases and V 3 bases, and 8 bases lay outside the gene matches. This CDR3 is 15 amino acids long. The CDR3 spells CAWRAWDRSYNEQFF. The CDR3 DNA is TGTGCCTGGAGGGCGTGGGACAGGTCTTACAATGAGCAGTTCTTC.

The genes are TRBV3-1 (or the pseudogene TRBV3-2) and TRBJ2-1; 12 bases map to TRBD2. Germline loops: CDR1 LGHDT, CDR2 YNNKEL (reference sequence). The CDR3 covers 15 residues. The junction had 8 bases not matched to a gene; V was cut back by 0 bases and J by 14 bases. The CDR3 DNA follows: TGTGCCAGCAGCCAAGACCTTAGACTAGCGGGAGTGAAGTTCTTC. Residues: CASSQDLRLAGVKFF.

This clone was picked up a small number of times. Here the CDR3 DNA reads TGCGCCAGCAGCCCAGGGGGCAGCGAGACCCAGTACTTC. The encoded protein is CASSPGGSETQYF. This chain joins TRBV5-1 and TRBJ2-5; 8 bases are a match to TRBD1. Germline V lookup: CDR1 SGHRS, CDR2 YFSETQ. CDR3 length equals 13 residues. The ends lost 4 bases at V and 5 bases at J; junction bases unmatched: 4.

The chain employs TRBV27 and TRBJ1-5; D is unclear. Germline assignment: CDR1 MNHEY and CDR2 SMNVEV (reference sequence). This CDR3 has 16 amino acids. Trimming cost V 6 bases and J 0 bases, with 15 bases left between them. Written as DNA, the CDR3 is TGTGCCAGCAGGCCCAGGACTGCCAGTAGCAATCAGCCCCAGCATTTT. The encoded protein is CASRPRTASSNQPQHF.

V and J are TRBV19 and TRBJ2-7; TRBD2 aligns across 10 bases. J was trimmed by 5 bases and V by 1 base; bases with no gene match: 5. CDR1 and CDR2 from the germline V gene are LNHDA and SQIVND (reference sequence). The CDR3 covers 15 residues. CDR3 protein: CASSIALAGEDEQYF. The CDR3 nucleotides read TGTGCCAGTAGTATAGCGCTAGCGGGAGAGGACGAGCAGTACTTC.

The chain recombines TRBV7-3 with TRBJ2-3; TRBD2 aligns across 7 bases. V lost 5 bases and J lost 4; bases outside the gene matches: 12. The CDR3 sequence is 16 residues long. Germline V gives CDR1 SGHTA, CDR2 FQGTGA. CDR3 nucleotides: TGTGCCAGCAGCCAGGGCGGTGGCGGGAGTTCAGATACGCAGTATTTT. Translating gives CASSQGGGGSSDTQYF.

This clone has only a few counts. The genes are TRBV19 and TRBJ1-2; D unresolved. This CDR3 region has 12 residues. The germline gives CDR1 LNHDA, CDR2 SQIVND (reference sequence). The V gene lost 5 bases and the J gene lost 9 bases, with 13 bases spanning the gap. The CDR3: CASSVYRGSYTF. In nucleotides, the CDR3 is TGTGCCAGTAGTGTATATCGGGGAAGCTACACCTTC.

This sequence joins TRBV27 and TRBJ2-1; a possible D gene is TRBD1 (7 bases). This CDR3 is 14 amino acids long. Germline V gives CDR1 MNHEY, CDR2 SMNVEV (reference sequence). The V and J ends lost 10 bases and 4 bases respectively, with 17 bases between them. For the CDR3, the DNA is TGTGCCACAGTGGCGGGACAGAATTACAATGAGCAGTTCTTC. As protein: CATVAGQNYNEQFF.

This chain links TRBV27 with TRBJ2-7; TRBD1 matches at 7 bases. With 10 bases clipped from V and 3 bases from J, the junction kept 15 bases outside the gene matches. In germline, CDR1 is MNHEY, CDR2 SMNVEV (reference sequence). The CDR3 has 15 residues. DNA for the CDR3: TGTGCCAACGGCCGGGACAGCTGGTCCGTCTACGAGCAGTACTTC. This codes for CANGRDSWSVYEQYF.